What follows is one T cell receptor beta chain and its context. Only in-frame clones appear in the TCRdb table, and some are missing; sequencing was by immunoSEQ multiplex PCR. Among about 15,000 clones listed, roughly 60% were seen once. CDR1 is LNHDA, CDR2 SQIVND, per germline (reference sequence). The ends were cut back, 1 base at V and 0 bases at J, with 15 bases in the middle. The length of the CDR3 is 17 residues. This sample stems from a study of OX40 agonist ivuxolimab in advanced cancers. About the study: The dose-escalation cohort had hepatocellular carcinoma, melanoma, renal cell or head and neck cancer.

Sequencing used CD4+ or CD8+ T cells sorted from blood, obtained in a trial of the OX40 agonist ivuxolimab. The rearrangement links TRBV19 to TRBJ1-2; tentative D call: TRBD1 (5 bases). This receptor was identified in an adult with an advanced solid tumor such as melanoma, head and neck, liver or kidney cancer. The CDR3 sequence is CASSIGRGRATNYGYTF. CDR3 bases: TGTGCCAGTAGTATAGGTCGCGGCAGGGCAACTAACTATGGCTACACCTTC.